The clone carrying this T cell receptor (beta chain) has a handful of counts. Its antigen is still unknown. This specimen belongs to a study of beta chain features in type 1 diabetes. Overall study: The number of sorted cells examined across all samples was some 100 million. Findings and caveats of the study: Sampled from patients, naive, central memory and Treg TCRB repertoires appeared more similar than those sampled from healthy donors. TCRB CDR3 length was moderately but significantly reduced in all four CD4+ subsets of Type 1 diabetes patients.

The investigators reverse transcribed all of the isolated RNA, so they sequenced expressed TCRB transcripts. Generated by immunoSEQ multiplex PCR, the TCRdb table keeps only in-frame clones and is missing some. The sample has under 800,000 clones, roughly a sixth seen once. V lost 6 bases, J lost 5 bases, and 16 bases lay in between. The CDR3 has 13 amino acids. The germline V gene encodes CDR1 SQVTM and CDR2 ANQGSEA. Via CD45RO/CCR7/CD25/CD127/CD95/CD27, cells of the CD4+ naive, central memory, regulatory and stem cell-like memory subsets were sorted. The chain carries TRBV29-1 and TRBJ1-1; a weak D match, TRBD1 (6 bases). Input material: naive CD4+ T cells from blood. The sequence derives from a man aged 18 to 35 in good health. The CDR3 is CSVAQGSGTEAFF. The CDR3 nucleotides are TGCAGCGTGGCACAGGGCTCTGGGACTGAAGCTTTCTTT.